The 18 T cell receptor beta chains presented below share a single source sample, sequenced in a study of high-grade serous ovarian cancer treatment subgroups. The tumor samples were collected prior to definitive surgery or chemotherapy. Repertoires were generated with immunoSEQ multiplex PCR, while TCRdb's copy carries only in-frame clones and drops some. The sample lists 3,000 or so clones; roughly 60% were seen once. The specimen was tumor tissue. The receptors come from a human donor with high-grade serous ovarian cancer.

The CDR3 nucleotides are TGCGCCAGCAGCCAAGTGCCTAGCGGGGGGAACACCGGGGAGCTGTTTTTT. Its protein product is CASSQVPSGGNTGELFF. This sequence joins TRBV4-1 and TRBJ2-2, with 10 nucleotides matching TRBD2. V shed 1 base and J 1 base; nucleotides not matched to a gene: 3. The CDR3 is 17 amino acids. Germline CDR1 MGHRA, CDR2 YSYEKL.

V gene TRBV7-8 combines with J gene TRBJ1-5; D gene unclear. Germline CDR1 and CDR2: SGHVS and FQNEAQ. The CDR3 totals 17 residues. V was shortened by 1 base and J by 1 base, with 14 bases between the two germline ends. The CDR3 region is CASSLGASSLSNQPQHF. In DNA, the CDR3 is TGTGCCAGCAGCTTAGGAGCCAGTTCCTTAAGCAATCAGCCCCAGCATTTT.

J is TRBJ2-1 and V is TRBV4-1; 9 bases align to TRBD1. J was trimmed by 10 bases and V by 1 base; bases with no gene match: 11. CDR1 is MGHRA, CDR2 YSYEKL, per germline. The length of the CDR3 is 16 residues. The CDR3 here is CASSQGGTGMIGEQFF. The CDR3 bases are TGCGCCAGCAGCCAAGGTGGGACAGGGATGATTGGGGAGCAGTTCTTC.

The chain links TRBV9 to TRBJ2-5, with 13 positions matching TRBD2. From germline, CDR1 is SGDLS and CDR2 YYNGEE. Trimming cost V 0 bases and J 4 bases; bases outside gene matches: 0. The CDR3 runs 15 residues. The CDR3 region is CASSVGTSGGETQYF. In DNA, the CDR3 is TGTGCCAGCAGCGTAGGGACTAGCGGGGGAGAGACCCAGTACTTC.

V is TRBV7-9 and J is TRBJ2-1; D is perhaps TRBD2 (6 bases). This CDR3 spans 16 amino acids. V lost 5 bases and J 6 bases, leaving 20 bases between the germline ends. Germline-derived CDR1 and CDR2 are SEHNR and FQNEAQ (reference sequence). This CDR3 is CASSPGTLGSANEQFF. In DNA, the CDR3 is TGTGCCAGCAGCCCCGGGACTCTCGGATCCGCCAATGAGCAGTTCTTC.

This sequence joins TRBV19 and TRBJ1-5; tentative D call: TRBD1 (5 bases). From germline, CDR1 is LNHDA and CDR2 SQIVND (reference sequence). Trimming shortened V by 6 bases and J by 1 base, and 10 bases separated the two germline ends. There are 14 residues in the CDR3. Written as DNA, the CDR3 is TGTGCCAGTAGGGGGGTAGGGAGCAATCAGCCCCAGCATTTT. The encoded protein is CASRGVGSNQPQHF.

The V and J genes are TRBV6-6 and TRBJ1-2; possibly TRBD1 for D (5 bases). Trimming shortened V by 5 bases and J by 2 bases, and 18 bases separated the two germline ends. Germline values: CDR1 MNHNY, CDR2 SVGAGI (reference sequence). The CDR3 is made up of 16 amino acids. CDR3 nucleotide sequence: TGTGCCAGCAGTCTAGACGGGGGGGAACCAAACTATGGCTACACCTTC. This gives the protein CASSLDGGEPNYGYTF.

This clone showed up just once. This chain joins TRBV15 and TRBJ2-5, with D perhaps assigned TRBD1 or TRBD2 (6 bases each). The CDR3 consists of 14 residues. Germline CDR1 reads LNHNV; CDR2 reads YYDKDF (reference sequence). V was shortened by 7 bases and J by 5 bases, with 17 bases between the two germline ends. CDR3 region: CATKIGGSGETQYF. CDR3 nucleotides: TGTGCCACCAAGATCGGGGGCTCGGGGGAGACCCAGTACTTC.

The chain carries TRBV11-3 and TRBJ2-3; 9 bases are shared with TRBD2. CDR3 length equals 16 residues. From germline, CDR1 is SGHNT and CDR2 YENEEA. The V and J ends lost 5 bases and 4 bases, in that order; junction bases with no gene match: 10. CDR3 coding DNA: TGTGCCAGCAGCCCTATAGCGGGAGCAATCGCAGATACGCAGTATTTT. Its translation: CASSPIAGAIADTQYF.

The chain recombines TRBV2 with TRBJ2-1, with TRBD2 matching 10 bases. Germline values: CDR1 SNHLY, CDR2 FYNNEI. This CDR3 has 14 residues. V lost 3 bases and J lost 8; bases outside the gene matches: 4. In nucleotides, the CDR3 is TGTGCCAGCAGTGATTTGGGACTAGCGTATGAGCAGTTCTTC. Translation: CASSDLGLAYEQFF.

The V gene is TRBV11-2, the J gene TRBJ2-5; the D gene is possibly TRBD2 (7 bases). The CDR3 runs to 15 residues. The V end lost 0 bases, the J end lost 5 bases, and 13 bases lay between the germline ends. Looked up from germline, CDR1 is SGHAT and CDR2 is FQNNGV. The CDR3 reads CASSLEVGGGETQYF. The CDR3, as DNA: TGTGCCAGCAGCTTAGAAGTGGGAGGGGGGGAGACCCAGTACTTC.

This clone has just a few counts. This chain connects TRBV5-1 to TRBJ2-2; the D is unclear. This CDR3 contains 14 residues. Germline-derived CDR1 and CDR2 are SGHRS and YFSETQ. Trimming removed 2 bases from V and 0 bases from J, with 5 bases in between. The CDR3 is CASSLGSNTGELFF. The CDR3 bases are TGCGCCAGCAGCTTAGGATCGAACACCGGGGAGCTGTTTTTT.

The rearrangement links TRBV28 to TRBJ2-1, with 7 nucleotides matching TRBD2. V trimming: 4 bases; J trimming: 4 bases; junction bases outside the gene matches: 4. CDR3 length equals 14 residues. The germline gives CDR1 MDHEN, CDR2 SYDVKM. The CDR3: CASSYSGSYNEQFF. CDR3 bases: TGTGCCAGCAGTTATAGCGGGTCTTACAATGAGCAGTTCTTC.

The chain links TRBV19 to TRBJ1-1; TRBD1 agrees at 7 bases. V was clipped by 0 bases and J by 2 bases; unmatched bases: 3. This CDR3 is built from 15 residues. Germline CDR1 and CDR2: LNHDA and SQIVND (reference sequence). CDR3: CASSIDDRDNTEAFF. In DNA form, the CDR3 reads TGTGCCAGTAGTATAGACGACAGGGACAACACTGAAGCTTTCTTT.

The V call is TRBV9, the J call TRBJ2-2; D assignment may be TRBD1 or TRBD2 (5 bases each). The CDR3 is 12 amino acids. The V gene lost 3 bases and the J gene lost 5 bases, with 5 bases spanning the gap. Germline assignment: CDR1 SGDLS and CDR2 YYNGEE. In DNA form, the CDR3 reads TGTGCCAGCAGCGGGGGGACCGGGGAGCTGTTTTTT. Encoded protein: CASSGGTGELFF.

V and J are TRBV7-2 and TRBJ2-7; either TRBD1 or TRBD2 may fit D (5 bases each). V lost 4 bases, J lost 1 base, and 17 bases lay in between. The CDR3 has 16 residues. The germline gives CDR1 SGHTA, CDR2 FQGNSA. The CDR3 reads CASSSGAHSGSYEQYF. CDR3 nucleotide sequence: TGTGCCAGCAGCTCCGGGGCCCACAGCGGTTCCTACGAGCAGTACTTC. Full variable domain (remainder filled in from reference TRBV7-2 and TRBJ2-7): GAGVSQSPSNKVTEKGKDVELRCDPISGHTALYWYRQSLGQGLEFLIYFQGNSAPDKSGLPSDRFSAERTGGSVSTLTIQRTQQEDSAVYLCASSSGAHSGSYEQYFGPGTRLTVT.

This clone ranks as medium-sized. This chain links TRBV7-8 with TRBJ2-7, with TRBD2 matching over 7 bases. The CDR3 runs 16 residues. The V segment lost 1 base and the J segment 7 bases; nucleotides outside the gene matches: 13. Germline V lookup: CDR1 SGHVS, CDR2 FQNEAQ. CDR3 bases: TGTGCCAGCAGCTTAGTTGCAGCGGGGCCGAAGAGGGAGCAGTACTTC. Protein: CASSLVAAGPKREQYF.

The V call is TRBV11-2, the J call TRBJ2-1; no reliable D call. CDR1 and CDR2 (germline): SGHAT, FQNNGV. This CDR3 comprises 15 residues. With 1 base removed from V and 4 bases from J, the gap between germline ends came to 11 bases. CDR3 in amino acids: CASSLARTNYNEQFF. DNA of the CDR3: TGTGCCAGCAGCTTAGCTAGGACCAATTACAATGAGCAGTTCTTC.